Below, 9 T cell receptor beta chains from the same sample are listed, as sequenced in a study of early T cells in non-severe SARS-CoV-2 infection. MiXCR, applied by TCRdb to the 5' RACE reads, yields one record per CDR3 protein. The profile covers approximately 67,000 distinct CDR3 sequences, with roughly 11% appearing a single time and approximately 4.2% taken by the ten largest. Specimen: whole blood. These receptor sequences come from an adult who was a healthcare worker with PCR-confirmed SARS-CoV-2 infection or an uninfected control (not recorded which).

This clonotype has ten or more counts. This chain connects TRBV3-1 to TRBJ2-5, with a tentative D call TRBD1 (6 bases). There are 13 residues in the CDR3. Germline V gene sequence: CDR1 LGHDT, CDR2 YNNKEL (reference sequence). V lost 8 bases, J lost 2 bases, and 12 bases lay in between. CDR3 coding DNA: TGTGCCAGCGCTCGGACAGTGCAAGAGACCCAGTACTTC. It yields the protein CASARTVQETQYF.

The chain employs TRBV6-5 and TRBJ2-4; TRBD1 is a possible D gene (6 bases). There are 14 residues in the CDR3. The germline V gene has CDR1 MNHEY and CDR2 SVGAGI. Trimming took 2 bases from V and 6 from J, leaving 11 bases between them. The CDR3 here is CASSYRVRGNIQYF. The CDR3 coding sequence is TGTGCCAGCAGTTACAGGGTCAGGGGAAACATTCAGTACTTC.

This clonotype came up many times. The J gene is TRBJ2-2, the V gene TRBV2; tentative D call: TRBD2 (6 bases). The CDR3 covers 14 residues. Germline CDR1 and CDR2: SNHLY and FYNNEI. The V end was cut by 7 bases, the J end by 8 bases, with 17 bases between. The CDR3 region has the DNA TGTGCCAGCACCGGGGCGGGAACGAGGGGGGAGCTGTTTTTT. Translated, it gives CASTGAGTRGELFF.

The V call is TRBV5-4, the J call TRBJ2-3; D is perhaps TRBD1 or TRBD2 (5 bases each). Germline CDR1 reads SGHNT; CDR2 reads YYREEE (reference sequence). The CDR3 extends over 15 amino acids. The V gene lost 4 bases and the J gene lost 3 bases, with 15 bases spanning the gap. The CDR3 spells CASSRDRVVTDTQYF. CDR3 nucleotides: TGTGCCAGCAGCCGGGACCGCGTCGTAACAGATACGCAGTATTTT.

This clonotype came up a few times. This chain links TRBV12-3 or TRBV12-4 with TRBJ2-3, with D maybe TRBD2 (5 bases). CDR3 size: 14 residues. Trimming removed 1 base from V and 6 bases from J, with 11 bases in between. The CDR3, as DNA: TGTGCCAGCAGTTTAGGTCCCCGCGGGGATACGCAGTATTTT. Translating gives CASSLGPRGDTQYF.

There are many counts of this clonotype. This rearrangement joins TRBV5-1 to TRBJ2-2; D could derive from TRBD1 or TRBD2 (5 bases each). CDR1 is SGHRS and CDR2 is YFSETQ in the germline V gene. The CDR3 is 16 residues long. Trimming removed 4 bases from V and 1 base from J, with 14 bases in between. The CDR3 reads CASSPTGPMNTGELFF. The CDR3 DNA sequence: TGCGCCAGCAGCCCAACGGGACCTATGAACACCGGGGAGCTGTTTTTT. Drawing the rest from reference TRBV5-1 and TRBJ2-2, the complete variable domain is KAGVTQTPRYLIKTRGQQVTLSCSPISGHRSVSWYQQTPGQGLQFLFEYFSETQRNKGNFPGRFSGRQFSNSRSEMNVSTLELGDSALYLCASSPTGPMNTGELFFGEGSRLTVL.

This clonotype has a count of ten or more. The CDR3: CASSSGGISYNEQFF. Written as DNA, the CDR3 is TGTGCCAGCAGCTCCGGCGGGATCTCCTACAATGAGCAGTTCTTC. The chain couples TRBV11-2 to TRBJ2-1; possibly TRBD2 for D (6 bases). This CDR3 spans 15 amino acids. The V end lost 4 bases, the J end lost 0 bases, and 10 bases lay between the germline ends. Per the germline V gene, CDR1 is SGHAT and CDR2 is FQNNGV. The entire variable domain, with the rest obtained from reference TRBV11-2 and TRBJ2-1, is as follows: EAGVAQSPRYKIIEKRQSVAFWCNPISGHATLYWYQQILGQGPKLLIQFQNNGVVDDSQLPKDRFSAERLKGVDSTLKIQPAKLEDSAVYLCASSSGGISYNEQFFGPGTRLTVL.

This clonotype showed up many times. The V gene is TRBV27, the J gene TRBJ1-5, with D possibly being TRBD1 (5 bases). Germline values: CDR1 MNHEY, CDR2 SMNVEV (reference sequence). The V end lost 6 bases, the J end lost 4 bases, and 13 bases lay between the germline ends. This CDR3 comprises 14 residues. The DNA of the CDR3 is TGTGCCAGCAGAAGGGGCTACAGTAATCAGCCCCAGCATTTT. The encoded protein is CASRRGYSNQPQHF.

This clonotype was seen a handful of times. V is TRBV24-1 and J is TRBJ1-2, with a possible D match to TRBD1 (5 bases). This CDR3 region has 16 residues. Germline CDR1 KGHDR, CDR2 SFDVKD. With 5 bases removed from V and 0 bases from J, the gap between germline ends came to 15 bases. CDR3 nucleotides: TGTGCCACCAGTGCGCGGAGGGACCGCGCTAACTATGGCTACACCTTC. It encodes CATSARRDRANYGYTF.